Shown below are 25 T cell receptor beta chains from a single sample sequenced in a study of blood T cell repertoires in COVID-19 (TCRdb year 2020). The library was prepared using the immunoSEQ multiplex PCR assay. The immuneACCESS repertoire file appears here via TCRdb, limited to in-frame rearrangements. These files lack a portion of the clones; in checked studies, under half of the deficit traces to unresolved V genes, and the cause of the others is not known. This sample comprises some 90,000 clones, 80% to 90% of them detected only once. The ten largest clones represent 7.5% to 9.5% of the sample. Sequenced material: peripheral blood. The receptors were sampled from a man between 45 and 60 years old with acute or convalescent COVID-19.

This clone was counted once. The chain joins TRBV5-4 to TRBJ2-2; 15 bases line up with TRBD2. This CDR3 has 19 residues. The V gene's germline CDR1 is SGHNT and CDR2 YYREEE (reference sequence). J lost 4 bases, V lost 2 bases, and 9 bases had no gene match. CDR3 bases: TGTGCCAGCAGCTTATACGGACTAGCGGGGGGGCGAAGCACCGGGGAGCTGTTTTTT. It translates to CASSLYGLAGGRSTGELFF.

This chain connects TRBV19 to TRBJ2-5, with 9 bases lining up with TRBD1. Germline CDR1 LNHDA, CDR2 SQIVND (reference sequence). The CDR3 contains 15 residues. The ends lost 6 bases at V and 4 bases at J; junction bases unmatched: 9. CDR3 sequence reads: CASSPTGGFGETQYF. As DNA, the CDR3 is TGTGCCAGTAGCCCGACAGGGGGTTTCGGAGAGACCCAGTACTTC.

Notes on this clone: At one boundary the junction diverges from the germline segment, which might be a read error. The chain couples TRBV5-1 to TRBJ1-6; 7 nucleotides agree with TRBD1. Looked up from germline, CDR1 is SGHRS and CDR2 is YFSETQ. This CDR3 has 15 amino acids. The CDR3 DNA follows: TGCGCCAGCAGATTGGATTACAGGGGAAACTCACCCCTCCACTTT. It is translated as CASRLDYRGNSPLHF.

V gene TRBV7-8 combines with J gene TRBJ1-2, with 11 bases identical to TRBD1. V lost 3 bases and J lost 6; bases outside the gene matches: 9. CDR1 and CDR2 from the germline V gene are SGHVS and FQNEAQ. This CDR3 contains 16 residues. CDR3 nucleotides: TGTGCCAGCAGCTTCAGGCCGGGACAGGGGGAAAATGGCTACACCTTC. Protein: CASSFRPGQGENGYTF. Filled out from reference TRBV7-8 and TRBJ1-2, the complete variable domain reads GAGVSQSPRYKVAKRGQDVALRCDPISGHVSLFWYQQALGQGPEFLTYFQNEAQLDKSGLPSDRFFAERPEGSVSTLKIQRTQQEDSAVYLCASSFRPGQGENGYTFGSGTRLTVV.

The genes are TRBV3-1 (or the pseudogene TRBV3-2) and TRBJ2-2; no reliable D call. CDR3 size: 13 residues. The ends were cut back, 4 bases at V and 7 bases at J, with 10 bases in the middle. Germline lookup yields CDR1 LGHDT and CDR2 YNNKEL (reference sequence). The CDR3 DNA reads as TGTGCCAGCAGCCTTCTAGTCATCGGGGAGCTGTTTTTT. Its protein is CASSLLVIGELFF.

This chain links TRBV10-3 with TRBJ1-2, with 9 bases fitting TRBD1. Germline V lookup: CDR1 ENHRY, CDR2 SYGVKD. V was pared by 8 bases and J by 6 bases, with 16 bases of the junction left unmatched. The CDR3 contains 16 residues. The CDR3 bases are TGTGCCATCGGTGGGACAGGGACGCCTCCTTTGGATGGCTACACCTTC. This gives the protein CAIGGTGTPPLDGYTF.

The rearrangement joins TRBV5-1 to TRBJ1-4, with TRBD1 matching 9 bases. Germline lookup yields CDR1 SGHRS and CDR2 YFSETQ. Trimming at V came to 3 bases and at J to 10 bases, leaving 4 bases not matched to a gene. CDR3 length: 13 residues. CDR3 region: CASSSGQGAKLFF. The CDR3 region has the DNA TGCGCCAGCAGCTCGGGACAGGGCGCAAAACTGTTTTTT.

Notes on this clone: The junction departs from the called germline gene at one end, perhaps through a read error. The rearrangement uses TRBV7-7 and TRBJ2-3, with D tentatively TRBD1 (5 bases). The germline gives CDR1 SSHAT, CDR2 FNYEAQ (reference sequence). The CDR3 loop spans 14 amino acids. DNA for the CDR3: TGTGCTAGCAGCCCATCAAGGGGCGTGCAGACGCAGTATTTT. Its protein product is CASSPSRGVQTQYF.

V and J are TRBV7-2 and TRBJ1-5, with D uncertain. From germline, CDR1 is SGHTA and CDR2 FQGNSA. The CDR3 is 13 residues long. Trimming removed 5 bases from V and 0 bases from J, with 5 bases in between. CDR3 in DNA: TGTGCCAGCAGCCAGCGTAGCAATCAGCCCCAGCATTTT. Its protein product is CASSQRSNQPQHF.

V usage is TRBV10-3 and J usage is TRBJ1-5; no firm D call. V was shortened by 0 bases and J by 3 bases, with 3 bases between the two germline ends. The CDR3 has 13 residues. The V gene's germline CDR1 is ENHRY and CDR2 SYGVKD. This CDR3 reads CAISESANQPQHF. Written as DNA, the CDR3 is TGTGCCATCAGTGAGTCAGCCAATCAGCCCCAGCATTTT.

The chain combines TRBV6-5 with TRBJ1-2; 8 nucleotides line up with TRBD1. Germline V gene sequence: CDR1 MNHEY, CDR2 SVGAGI. Germline trimming cut 7 bases from V and 4 bases from J; bases unmatched to any gene: 8. The CDR3 is 14 residues long. The CDR3 DNA sequence: TGTGCCAGCACCTCTTCCGGACAGGGCTATGGCTACACCTTC. Translating it yields CASTSSGQGYGYTF.

This clone has just a few counts. The J gene is TRBJ2-6, the V gene TRBV19; TRBD1 might be the D (6 bases). Germline V gene sequence: CDR1 LNHDA, CDR2 SQIVND (reference sequence). V gave up 4 bases and J gave up 0 bases, with 13 bases separating them. The CDR3 is 17 residues long. This CDR3 is CASSRGPGDSGANVLTF. The CDR3 DNA follows: TGTGCCAGTAGTAGGGGGCCCGGAGACTCTGGGGCCAACGTCCTGACTTTC.

The rearrangement uses TRBV6-5 and TRBJ2-4; 8 bases are a match to TRBD1. With 0 bases clipped from V and 7 bases from J, the junction kept 2 bases outside the gene matches. CDR3 length: 14 residues. Germline CDR1 reads MNHEY; CDR2 reads SVGAGI. The CDR3 DNA is TGTGCCAGCAGTTACTCGGACAGGGCCAACATTCAGTACTTC. Protein product: CASSYSDRANIQYF.

The rearrangement joins TRBV5-5 to TRBJ2-1, with 7 bases that match TRBD1. The V segment lost 0 bases and the J segment 7 bases; nucleotides outside the gene matches: 7. The V gene's germline CDR1 is SGHKS and CDR2 YYEKEE (reference sequence). This CDR3 has 15 residues. The CDR3: CASSLEGARPNEQFF. CDR3 bases: TGTGCCAGCAGCTTGGAGGGGGCACGTCCTAATGAGCAGTTCTTC.

This CDR3 reads CASSIEGQWFGGYTF. DNA for the CDR3: TGTGCCAGTAGTATAGAAGGACAGTGGTTCGGCGGCTACACCTTC. This sequence joins TRBV19 and TRBJ1-2, with TRBD1 as a possible D gene (6 bases). V shed 0 bases and J shed 8 bases, with 16 bases lying between them. CDR1 is LNHDA, CDR2 SQIVND, per germline (reference sequence). CDR3 length: 15 amino acids.

V is TRBV7-2 and J is TRBJ1-2; TRBD1 is a possible D gene (5 bases). V was trimmed by 5 bases and J by 5 bases, leaving 18 bases between them. The CDR3 totals 15 residues. Per germline, CDR1 SGHTA and CDR2 FQGNSA. The CDR3 nucleotides read TGTGCCAGCAGCCTGGCCCAGGAGGGGTGGTATGGCTACACCTTC. Protein product: CASSLAQEGWYGYTF.

The rearrangement uses TRBV6-5 and TRBJ1-5; 8 nucleotides align to TRBD1. Looked up from germline, CDR1 is MNHEY and CDR2 is SVGAGI. J gave up 3 bases and V 5 bases, and 6 bases lay outside the gene matches. The CDR3 length is 15 residues. DNA for the CDR3: TGTGCCAGCAGTATAACAGGGGGAACCAATCAGCCCCAGCATTTT. Translated, it gives CASSITGGTNQPQHF.

This chain joins TRBV30 and TRBJ2-1, with 12 positions matching TRBD2. V was pared by 0 bases and J by 9 bases, with 6 bases of the junction left unmatched. From germline, CDR1 is GTSNPN and CDR2 SVGIG (reference sequence). The CDR3 runs 15 residues. Here the CDR3 reads CAWSVRGLAGTEQFF. In DNA, the CDR3 is TGTGCCTGGAGTGTTCGTGGACTAGCGGGAACTGAGCAGTTCTTC.

This chain uses TRBV27 with TRBJ1-6; tentative D call: TRBD1 (6 bases). Germline values: CDR1 MNHEY, CDR2 SMNVEV (reference sequence). The CDR3 runs 15 residues. V dropped 1 base and J dropped 7 bases, with 11 bases sitting between them. CDR3 in amino acids: CASSLLRGPNSPLHF. CDR3 bases: TGTGCCAGCAGTTTATTGCGGGGGCCAAATTCACCCCTCCACTTT.

The chain combines TRBV29-1 with TRBJ2-4; a weak D match, TRBD1 (6 bases). CDR3 length: 16 residues. Trimming took 3 bases from V and 0 from J, leaving 15 bases between them. The V gene's germline CDR1 is SQVTM and CDR2 ANQGSEA. Written as DNA, the CDR3 is TGCAGCGTTGAGGTGGCAGGGGCCCTAGCCAAAAACATTCAGTACTTC. As protein: CSVEVAGALAKNIQYF.

The rearrangement joins TRBV9 to TRBJ2-7; tentative D call: TRBD1 (8 bases). Per germline, CDR1 SGDLS and CDR2 YYNGEE. The CDR3 runs 15 residues. V dropped 4 bases and J dropped 2 bases, with 16 bases sitting between them. The CDR3 is CASSPRQGTTYEQYF. The CDR3 DNA is TGTGCCAGCAGCCCCCGACAGGGGACTACCTACGAGCAGTACTTC.

The rearrangement joins TRBV7-8 to TRBJ1-1; the D is unclear. The V gene lost 3 bases and the J gene lost 3 bases, with 17 bases spanning the gap. The CDR3 spans 16 residues. The V gene's germline CDR1 is SGHVS and CDR2 FQNEAQ. Here the CDR3 DNA reads TGTGCCAGCAGCTTCGACACGAGGGTGATTGACACTGAAGCTTTCTTT. Its translation is CASSFDTRVIDTEAFF.

The chain is built from TRBV9 and TRBJ2-2, with D unclear. Germline CDR1 and CDR2: SGDLS and YYNGEE. Trimming stripped 0 bases from V and 6 bases from J, with 6 bases between. The CDR3 has 13 amino acids. The CDR3 bases are TGTGCCAGCAGCGTAGATCTGTCCGGGGAGCTGTTTTTT. It specifies CASSVDLSGELFF.

The chain couples TRBV5-1 to TRBJ1-1; 10 bases are shared with TRBD1. CDR1 SGHRS and CDR2 YFSETQ come from the germline V gene. Trimming removed 2 bases from V and 1 base from J; junction bases left unmatched: 11. The CDR3 totals 18 residues. The CDR3 DNA sequence: TGCGCCAGCAGCTTTAGCGAGACAGGGGGCAGGAAGAACACTGAAGCTTTCTTT. Translation gives CASSFSETGGRKNTEAFF.

This chain uses TRBV7-9 with TRBJ1-1; D perhaps matches TRBD1 (5 bases). The CDR3 is 14 amino acids. Germline V gene sequence: CDR1 SEHNR, CDR2 FQNEAQ (reference sequence). Trimming removed 5 bases at V and 1 base at J, with 11 bases between. CDR3 in amino acids: CASSIQGPNTEAFF. DNA for the CDR3: TGTGCCAGCAGCATCCAGGGCCCGAACACTGAAGCTTTCTTT.